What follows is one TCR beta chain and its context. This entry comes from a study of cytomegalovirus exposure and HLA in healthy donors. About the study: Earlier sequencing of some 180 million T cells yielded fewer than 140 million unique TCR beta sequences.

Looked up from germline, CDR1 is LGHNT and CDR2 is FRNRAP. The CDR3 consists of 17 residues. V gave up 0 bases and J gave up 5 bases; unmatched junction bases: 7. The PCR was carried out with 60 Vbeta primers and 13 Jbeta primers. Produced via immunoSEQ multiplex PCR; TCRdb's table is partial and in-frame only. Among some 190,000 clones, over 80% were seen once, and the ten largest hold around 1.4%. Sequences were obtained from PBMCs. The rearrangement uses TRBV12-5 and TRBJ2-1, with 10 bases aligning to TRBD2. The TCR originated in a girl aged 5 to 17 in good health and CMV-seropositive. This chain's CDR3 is CASGLVLLAGRHNEQFF. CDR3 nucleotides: TGTGCTAGTGGTTTGGTTCTACTAGCGGGAAGACACAATGAGCAGTTCTTC.